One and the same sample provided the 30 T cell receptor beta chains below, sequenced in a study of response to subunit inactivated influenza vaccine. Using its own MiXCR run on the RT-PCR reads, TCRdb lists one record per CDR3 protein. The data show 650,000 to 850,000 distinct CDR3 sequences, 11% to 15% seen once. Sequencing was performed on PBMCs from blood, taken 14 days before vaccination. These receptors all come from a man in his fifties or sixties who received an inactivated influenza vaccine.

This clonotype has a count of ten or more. The CDR3: CASSQDRAVLNYGYTF. Written as DNA, the CDR3 is TGCGCCAGCAGCCAAGATAGAGCCGTACTCAACTATGGCTACACCTTC. V and J are TRBV4-3 and TRBJ1-2; D not certain. The CDR3 is made up of 16 amino acids. The V end was cut by 0 bases, the J end by 2 bases, with 13 bases between. Germline lookup yields CDR1 LGHNA and CDR2 YSLEER.

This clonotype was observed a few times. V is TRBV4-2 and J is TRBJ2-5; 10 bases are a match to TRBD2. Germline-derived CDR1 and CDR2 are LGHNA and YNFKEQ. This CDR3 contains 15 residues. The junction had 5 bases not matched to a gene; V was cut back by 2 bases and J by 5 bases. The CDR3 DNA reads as TGTGCCAGCAGCCAACCTAGCGGGGGAGAGGAGACCCAGTACTTC. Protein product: CASSQPSGGEETQYF.

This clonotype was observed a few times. CDR3 coding DNA: TGTGCCATCAGTGAGACGCGGGACGGCACACGCAACACAGATACGCAGTATTTT. It specifies CAISETRDGTRNTDTQYF. The chain is built from TRBV10-3 and TRBJ2-3, with D perhaps matching TRBD2 (6 bases). The germline V gene encodes CDR1 ENHRY and CDR2 SYGVKD. The CDR3 runs to 18 residues. Between the trimmed V and J ends, which lost 2 bases and 2 bases, there was a span of 20 bases.

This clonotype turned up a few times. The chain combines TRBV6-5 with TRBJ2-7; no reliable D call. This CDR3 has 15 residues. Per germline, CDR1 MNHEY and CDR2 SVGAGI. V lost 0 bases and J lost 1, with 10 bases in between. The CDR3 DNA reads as TGTGCCAGCAGTTACTCATACATGGATTCCTACGAGCAGTACTTC. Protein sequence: CASSYSYMDSYEQYF.

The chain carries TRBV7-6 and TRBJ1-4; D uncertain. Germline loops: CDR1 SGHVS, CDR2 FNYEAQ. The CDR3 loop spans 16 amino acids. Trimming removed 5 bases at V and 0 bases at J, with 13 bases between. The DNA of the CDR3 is TGTGCCAGCAGCCGAACCGGACGGTCAACTAATGAAAAACTGTTTTTT. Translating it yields CASSRTGRSTNEKLFF.

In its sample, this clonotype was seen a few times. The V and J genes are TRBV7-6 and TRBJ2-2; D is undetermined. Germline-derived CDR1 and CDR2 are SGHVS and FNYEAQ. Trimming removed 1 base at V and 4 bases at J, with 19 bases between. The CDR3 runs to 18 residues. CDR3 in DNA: TGTGCCAGCAGCTTAGTTCTTCTTCGTTGGCCGTTCACCGGGGAGCTGTTTTTT. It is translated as CASSLVLLRWPFTGELFF. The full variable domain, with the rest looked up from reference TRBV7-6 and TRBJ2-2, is GAGVSQSPRYKVTKRGQDVALRCDPISGHVSLYWYRQALGQGPEFLTYFNYEAQQDKSGLPNDRFSAERPEGSISTLTIQRTEQRDSAMYRCASSLVLLRWPFTGELFFGEGSRLTVL.

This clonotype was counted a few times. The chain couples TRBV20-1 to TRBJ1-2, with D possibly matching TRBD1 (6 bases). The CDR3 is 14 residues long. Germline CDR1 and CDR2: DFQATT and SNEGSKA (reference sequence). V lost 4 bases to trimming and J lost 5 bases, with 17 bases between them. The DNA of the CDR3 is TGCAGTGCTACCCAGACAGGCGGGGGTTATGGCTACACCTTC. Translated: CSATQTGGGYGYTF.

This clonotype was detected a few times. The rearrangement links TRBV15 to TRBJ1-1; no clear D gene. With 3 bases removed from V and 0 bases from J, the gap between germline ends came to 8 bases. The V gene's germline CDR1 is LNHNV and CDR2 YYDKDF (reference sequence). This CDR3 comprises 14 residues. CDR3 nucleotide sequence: TGTGCCACCAGCAGTCACCGCATGAACACTGAAGCTTTCTTT. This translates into CATSSHRMNTEAFF.

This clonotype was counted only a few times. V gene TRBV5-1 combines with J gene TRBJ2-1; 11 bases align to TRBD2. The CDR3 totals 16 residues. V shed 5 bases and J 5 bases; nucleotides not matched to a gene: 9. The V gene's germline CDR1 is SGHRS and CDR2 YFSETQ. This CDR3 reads CASRRTGTSGNNEQFF. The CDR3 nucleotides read TGCGCCAGCAGAAGGACCGGGACTAGCGGAAACAATGAGCAGTTCTTC.

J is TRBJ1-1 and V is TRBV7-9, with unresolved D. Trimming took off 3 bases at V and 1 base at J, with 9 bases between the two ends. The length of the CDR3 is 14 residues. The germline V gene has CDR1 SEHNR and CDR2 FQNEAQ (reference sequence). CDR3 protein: CASSFSWENTEAFF. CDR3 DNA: TGTGCCAGCAGCTTTTCGTGGGAGAACACTGAAGCTTTCTTT.

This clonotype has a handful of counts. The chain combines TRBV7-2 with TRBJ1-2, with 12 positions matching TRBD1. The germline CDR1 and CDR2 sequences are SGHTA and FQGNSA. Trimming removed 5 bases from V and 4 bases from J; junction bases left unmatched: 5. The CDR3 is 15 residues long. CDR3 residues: CASSPGTGGFYGYTF. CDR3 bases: TGTGCCAGCAGCCCAGGGACAGGGGGCTTCTATGGCTACACCTTC.

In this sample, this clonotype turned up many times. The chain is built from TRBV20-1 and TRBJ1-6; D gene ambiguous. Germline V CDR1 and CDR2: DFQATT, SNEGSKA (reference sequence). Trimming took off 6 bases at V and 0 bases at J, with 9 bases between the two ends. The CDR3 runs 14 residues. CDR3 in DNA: TGCAGTGCCCCTGGGAGCTCCTATAATTCACCCCTCCACTTT. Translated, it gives CSAPGSSYNSPLHF.

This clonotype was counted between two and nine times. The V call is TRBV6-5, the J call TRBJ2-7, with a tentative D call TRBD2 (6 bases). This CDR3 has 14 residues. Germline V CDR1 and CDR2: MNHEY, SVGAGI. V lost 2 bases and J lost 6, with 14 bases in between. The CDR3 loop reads CASSYGGNSREQYF. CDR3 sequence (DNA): TGTGCCAGCAGTTACGGGGGGAATTCTCGCGAGCAGTACTTC.

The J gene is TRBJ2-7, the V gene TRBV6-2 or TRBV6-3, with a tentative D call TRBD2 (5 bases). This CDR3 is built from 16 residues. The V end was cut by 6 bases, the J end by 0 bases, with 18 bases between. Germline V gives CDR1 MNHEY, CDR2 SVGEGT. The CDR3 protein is CASSPNPGSSSYEQYF. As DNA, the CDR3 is TGTGCCAGCAGCCCCAACCCGGGGTCTAGCTCCTACGAGCAGTACTTC.

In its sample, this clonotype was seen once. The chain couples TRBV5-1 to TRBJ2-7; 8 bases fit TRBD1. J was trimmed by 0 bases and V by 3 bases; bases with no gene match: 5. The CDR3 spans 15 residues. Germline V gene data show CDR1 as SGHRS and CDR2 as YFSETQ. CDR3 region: CASSWGQADSYEQYF. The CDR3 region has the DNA TGCGCCAGCAGCTGGGGACAGGCAGACTCCTACGAGCAGTACTTC.

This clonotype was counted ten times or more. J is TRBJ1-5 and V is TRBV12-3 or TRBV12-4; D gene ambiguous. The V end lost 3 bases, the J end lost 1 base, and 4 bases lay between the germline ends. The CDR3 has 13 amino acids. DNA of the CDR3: TGTGCCAGCAGTTTGGGGAGCAATCAGCCCCAGCATTTT. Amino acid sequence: CASSLGSNQPQHF.

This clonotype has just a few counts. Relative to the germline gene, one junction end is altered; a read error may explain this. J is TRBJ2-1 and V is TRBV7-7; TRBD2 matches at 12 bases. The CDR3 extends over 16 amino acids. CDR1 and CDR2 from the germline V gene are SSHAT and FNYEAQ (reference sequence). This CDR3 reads CASSPSSGGADNEQFF. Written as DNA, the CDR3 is TGTGCTAGCAGTCCTTCTAGCGGGGGGGCGGATAATGAGCAGTTCTTC.

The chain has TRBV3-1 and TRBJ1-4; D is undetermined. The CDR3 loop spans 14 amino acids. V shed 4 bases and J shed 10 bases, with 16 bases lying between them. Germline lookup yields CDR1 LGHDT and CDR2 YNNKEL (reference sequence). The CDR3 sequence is CASSPIPREGKLFF. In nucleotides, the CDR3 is TGTGCCAGCAGCCCCATTCCCCGGGAAGGAAAACTGTTTTTT.

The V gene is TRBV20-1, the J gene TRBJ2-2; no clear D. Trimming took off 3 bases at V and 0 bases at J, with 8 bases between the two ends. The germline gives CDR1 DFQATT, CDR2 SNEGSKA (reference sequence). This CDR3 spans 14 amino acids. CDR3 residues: CSARPVANTGELFF. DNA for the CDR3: TGCAGTGCTAGGCCAGTAGCGAACACCGGGGAGCTGTTTTTT.

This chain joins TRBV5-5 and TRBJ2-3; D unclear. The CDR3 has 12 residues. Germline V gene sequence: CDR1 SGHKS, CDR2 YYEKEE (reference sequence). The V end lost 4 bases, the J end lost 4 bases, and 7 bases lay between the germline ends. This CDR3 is CASSDRPDTQYF. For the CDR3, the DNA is TGTGCCAGCAGCGACCGACCAGATACGCAGTATTTT.

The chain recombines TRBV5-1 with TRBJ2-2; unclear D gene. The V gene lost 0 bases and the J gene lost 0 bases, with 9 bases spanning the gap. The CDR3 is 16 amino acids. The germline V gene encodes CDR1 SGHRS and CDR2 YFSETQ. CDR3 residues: CASSLVPETNTGELFF. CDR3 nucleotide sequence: TGCGCCAGCAGCTTGGTGCCCGAAACGAACACCGGGGAGCTGTTTTTT.

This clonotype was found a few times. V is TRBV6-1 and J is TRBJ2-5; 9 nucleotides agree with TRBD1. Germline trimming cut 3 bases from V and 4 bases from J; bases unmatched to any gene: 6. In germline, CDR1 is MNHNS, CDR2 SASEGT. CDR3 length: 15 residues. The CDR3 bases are TGTGCCAGCAGTGAGCCGGGACAGGGCCGAGAGACCCAGTACTTC. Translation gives CASSEPGQGRETQYF.

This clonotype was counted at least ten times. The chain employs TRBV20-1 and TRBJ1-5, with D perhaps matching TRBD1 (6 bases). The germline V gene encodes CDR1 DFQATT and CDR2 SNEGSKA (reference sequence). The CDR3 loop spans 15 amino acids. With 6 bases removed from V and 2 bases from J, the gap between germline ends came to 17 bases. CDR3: CSAEADSQGNQPQHF. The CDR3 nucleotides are TGCAGTGCCGAAGCGGACAGTCAGGGCAATCAGCCCCAGCATTTT.

CDR3 residues: CSARDGGSSYNEQFF. The CDR3 coding sequence is TGCAGTGCTAGGGACGGAGGCAGCTCCTACAATGAGCAGTTCTTC. The chain employs TRBV20-1 and TRBJ2-1; maybe TRBD2 (5 bases). Germline lookup yields CDR1 DFQATT and CDR2 SNEGSKA (reference sequence). CDR3 length: 15 residues. The V gene lost 3 bases and the J gene lost 0 bases, with 12 bases spanning the gap.

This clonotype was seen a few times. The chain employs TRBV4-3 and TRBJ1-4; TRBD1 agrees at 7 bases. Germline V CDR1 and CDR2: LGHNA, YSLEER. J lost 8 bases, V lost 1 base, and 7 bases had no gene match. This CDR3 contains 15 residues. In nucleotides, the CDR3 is TGCGCCAGCAGCCAAGGCTCTATGACAGGGGAAAAACTGTTTTTT. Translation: CASSQGSMTGEKLFF.

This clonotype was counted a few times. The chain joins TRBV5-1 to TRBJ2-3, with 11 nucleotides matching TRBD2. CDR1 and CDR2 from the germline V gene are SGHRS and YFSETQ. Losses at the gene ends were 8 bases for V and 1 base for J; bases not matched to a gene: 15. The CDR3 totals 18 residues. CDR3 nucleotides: TGCGCCAGGGGTTTTGAGCCTAGCGGGAGGACGTGCACAGATACGCAGTATTTT. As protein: CARGFEPSGRTCTDTQYF. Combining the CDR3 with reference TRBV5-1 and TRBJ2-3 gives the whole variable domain KAGVTQTPRYLIKTRGQQVTLSCSPISGHRSVSWYQQTPGQGLQFLFEYFSETQRNKGNFPGRFSGRQFSNSRSEMNVSTLELGDSALYLCARGFEPSGRTCTDTQYFGPGTRLTVL.

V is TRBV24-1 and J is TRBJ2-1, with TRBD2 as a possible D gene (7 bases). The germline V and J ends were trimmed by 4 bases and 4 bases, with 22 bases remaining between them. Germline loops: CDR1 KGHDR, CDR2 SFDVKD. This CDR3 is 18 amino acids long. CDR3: CATSDPVLRGGSYNEQFF. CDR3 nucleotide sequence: TGTGCCACCAGTGACCCGGTTTTAAGGGGGGGGTCATACAATGAGCAGTTCTTC.

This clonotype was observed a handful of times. For the CDR3, the DNA is TGTGCCAGCAGCCCACCGCCGGGGCCACTCTCCTACGAGCAGTACTTC. Translated: CASSPPPGPLSYEQYF. V usage is TRBV3-1 and J usage is TRBJ2-7; TRBD1 or TRBD2 may be the D gene (5 bases each). The CDR3 consists of 16 residues. The germline V and J ends were trimmed by 4 bases and 0 bases, with 16 bases remaining between them. Germline V gene sequence: CDR1 LGHDT, CDR2 YNNKEL (reference sequence).

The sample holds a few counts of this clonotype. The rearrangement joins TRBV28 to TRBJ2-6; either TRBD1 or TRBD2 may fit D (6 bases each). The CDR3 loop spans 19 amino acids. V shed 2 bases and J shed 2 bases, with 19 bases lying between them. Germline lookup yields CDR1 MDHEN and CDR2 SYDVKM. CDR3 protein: CASSLVQPGALTGANVLTF. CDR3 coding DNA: TGTGCCAGCAGTTTAGTCCAGCCGGGGGCCTTAACTGGGGCCAACGTCCTGACTTTC. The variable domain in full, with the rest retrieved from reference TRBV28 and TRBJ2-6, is DVKVTQSSRYLVKRTGEKVFLECVQDMDHENMFWYRQDPGLGLRLIYFSYDVKMKEKGDIPEGYSVSREKKERFSLILESASTNQTSMYLCASSLVQPGALTGANVLTFGAGSRLTVL.

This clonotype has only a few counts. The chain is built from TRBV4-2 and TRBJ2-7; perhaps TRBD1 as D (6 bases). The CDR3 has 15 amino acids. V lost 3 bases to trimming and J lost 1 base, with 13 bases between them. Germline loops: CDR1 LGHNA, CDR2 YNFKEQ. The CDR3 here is CASSQGASLSYEQYF. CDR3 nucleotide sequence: TGTGCCAGCAGCCAGGGGGCTAGCTTATCCTACGAGCAGTACTTC.